The rows below give T cell receptor beta chains drawn from one sample of a study of blood T cell repertoires in COVID-19. Only in-frame clones appear in the TCRdb table, and some are missing; sequencing was by immunoSEQ multiplex PCR. The repertoire holds approximately 140,000 clones, with 80% to 90% as singletons. Sequences were obtained from PBMCs or T cells enriched from blood (not recorded which). Receptor source: a woman aged 50 to 65 who had recovered from COVID-19. Each CDR3 is given with its conserved first and last residue. Each record gives: clone size, V gene, J gene, D gene, CDR3 DNA, CDR3 protein. D genes are given only for firm matches. Clone size is shown for a subset of rows, as once, few, many or a class of expanded clone.

clone_size: -; v_call: TRBV28; j_call: TRBJ1-4; d_call: TRBD1; cdr3_nt: TGTGCCAGCAGTCCCCCGCTAACCTACAGGGGCCGGGAAAAACTGTTTTTT; cdr3_aa: CASSPPLTYRGREKLFF
clone_size: -; v_call: TRBV7-2; j_call: TRBJ2-2; d_call: -; cdr3_nt: TGTGCCAGCAGCTCGAGGTTGAGCACCGGGGAGCTGTTTTTT; cdr3_aa: CASSSRLSTGELFF
clone_size: -; v_call: TRBV6-5; j_call: TRBJ1-5; d_call: TRBD1; cdr3_nt: TGTGCCAGCATCGTGGACAGGGTGGACGGGCCCCAGCATTTT; cdr3_aa: CASIVDRVDGPQHF
clone_size: -; v_call: TRBV18; j_call: TRBJ1-3; d_call: -; cdr3_nt: TGTGCCAGCTCAGCGGATCAAGCTGGAAACACCATATATTTT; cdr3_aa: CASSADQAGNTIYF
clone_size: -; v_call: TRBV7-2; j_call: TRBJ2-4; d_call: TRBD2; cdr3_nt: TGTGCCAGCAGCTTTGCGGGGGGTAATTACATTCAGTACTTC; cdr3_aa: CASSFAGGNYIQYF
clone_size: -; v_call: TRBV4-1; j_call: TRBJ2-5; d_call: TRBD2; cdr3_nt: TGCGCCAGCAGCCAACTGGGTCAGGAGCGGGGTGGGGAGACCCAGTACTTC; cdr3_aa: CASSQLGQERGGETQYF
clone_size: -; v_call: TRBV6-6; j_call: TRBJ2-1; d_call: TRBD1; cdr3_nt: TGTGCCAGCAGTTCAGGGGGCCCTGAGCAGTTCTTC; cdr3_aa: CASSSGGPEQFF
clone_size: -; v_call: TRBV19; j_call: TRBJ2-7; d_call: TRBD1; cdr3_nt: TGTGCCAGTAGTCACCAGGGGGCCTCAACCTACGAGCAGTACTTC; cdr3_aa: CASSHQGASTYEQYF
clone_size: -; v_call: TRBV10-3; j_call: TRBJ1-6; d_call: TRBD1; cdr3_nt: TGTGCCTCAAAGACAGGGGCGGAATCACCCCTCCACTTT; cdr3_aa: CASKTGAESPLHF
clone_size: -; v_call: TRBV27; j_call: TRBJ1-2; d_call: -; cdr3_nt: TGTGCCAGCAGTACCTCTTTTGGCAGGTTCTATGGCTACACCTTC; cdr3_aa: CASSTSFGRFYGYTF
clone_size: -; v_call: TRBV15; j_call: TRBJ2-3; d_call: TRBD1; cdr3_nt: TGTGCCACGTCCGGGACAGGGAACACAGATACGCAGTATTTT; cdr3_aa: CATSGTGNTDTQYF
clone_size: once; v_call: TRBV19; j_call: TRBJ2-2; d_call: TRBD1; cdr3_nt: TGTGCCAGTAGTACCCTCGCGACAGGGGGGGAGCTGTTTTTT; cdr3_aa: CASSTLATGGELFF